A single T cell receptor (beta chain) is shown here with its context. No antigen is known for it. TCR beta cDNA was made by 5'RACE template switching with UMIs. TCRdb re-called the 5' RACE reads; one entry per CDR3 protein, DNA not given. This table holds under 500,000 distinct CDR3 sequences. The data originate from a study of T cells expressing NK-cell markers. Study overall: The authors sequenced eight donors, of whom seven were HCMV-seropositive and one was seronegative. Study conclusions and caveats: It is unclear if expanded NKG2C-expressing clones target HCMV antigens. NKG2C+ dominant clonotypes from roughly 6 donors made up about 1.0-8% of CD8+ T cells.

The CDR3 is made up of 15 amino acids. The source is a woman aged 18 to 75 in good health. The chain combines TRBV21-1 with TRBJ2-7; with no DNA, the TCRdb D assignment of TRBD1 cannot be verified. TRBV21-1 is a listed pseudogene. Sequencing used blood T cells: a sorted CD56 or NKG2C T cell subset, CD4+ or CD8+ T cells, or bulk PBMC T cells (not recorded which). CDR3 region: CASRAAQGMFNEQYF.